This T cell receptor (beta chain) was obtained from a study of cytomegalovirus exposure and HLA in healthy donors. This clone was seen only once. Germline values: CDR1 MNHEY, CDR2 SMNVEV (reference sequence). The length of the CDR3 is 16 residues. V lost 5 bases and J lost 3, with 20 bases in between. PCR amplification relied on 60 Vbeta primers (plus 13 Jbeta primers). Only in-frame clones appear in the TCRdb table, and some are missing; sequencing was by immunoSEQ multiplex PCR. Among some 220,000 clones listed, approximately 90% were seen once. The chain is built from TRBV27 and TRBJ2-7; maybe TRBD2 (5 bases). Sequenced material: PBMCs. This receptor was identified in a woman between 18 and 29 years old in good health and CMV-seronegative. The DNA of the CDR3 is TGTGCCAGCAGTGAACGGCCGGGGTCCGTCCTCTACGAGCAGTACTTC. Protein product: CASSERPGSVLYEQYF.